This entry lists 15 T cell receptor beta chains sequenced from one sample in a study of T cell changes during pregnancy in multiple sclerosis. The method was immunoSEQ multiplex PCR; TCRdb's version includes in-frame clones alone and lacks a portion of them. The table lists about 74,000 clones, approximately 90% of them singletons. The sequences come from peripheral blood, collected before pregnancy. Receptors were obtained from a female donor with multiple sclerosis, enrolled in a pregnancy study.

This clone came up once. The genes are TRBV7-2 and TRBJ2-7; 9 nucleotides align to TRBD2. The germline CDR1 and CDR2 sequences are SGHTA and FQGNSA. The CDR3 is 15 residues long. Unmatched junction bases numbered 7, after V lost 4 bases and J lost 3 bases. Here the CDR3 reads CASSYSGGPSYEQYF. CDR3 nucleotide sequence: TGTGCCAGCAGCTATAGCGGGGGCCCCAGCTACGAGCAGTACTTC.

This clone was seen a single time. V and J are TRBV5-1 and TRBJ1-1, with D tentatively TRBD1 (5 bases). Germline assignment: CDR1 SGHRS and CDR2 YFSETQ. CDR3 size: 11 residues. The V end lost 7 bases, the J end lost 7 bases, and 11 bases lay between the germline ends. DNA for the CDR3: TGCGCCAGCCTTAGTGACAGTGAAGCTTTCTTT. This translates into CASLSDSEAFF.

The V gene is TRBV29-1, the J gene TRBJ1-1; 9 bases line up with TRBD1. The CDR3 extends over 14 amino acids. The V gene end was trimmed by 3 bases and the J gene end by 1 base; junction bases not matched to a gene: 3. Germline CDR1 reads SQVTM; CDR2 reads ANQGSEA. The CDR3 sequence is CSVEGQGRNTEAFF. CDR3 in DNA: TGCAGCGTTGAGGGACAGGGAAGGAACACTGAAGCTTTCTTT.

The rearrangement joins TRBV7-2 to TRBJ1-2, with D unresolved. The CDR3 length is 13 residues. Germline assignment: CDR1 SGHTA and CDR2 FQGNSA. V was cut by 1 base and J by 2 bases, with 5 bases left in between. The CDR3 spells CASSLGQNYGYTF. CDR3 in DNA: TGTGCCAGCAGCTTAGGCCAGAACTATGGCTACACCTTC.

V is TRBV25-1 and J is TRBJ2-5; D not certain. This CDR3 has 15 residues. CDR1 is MGHDK, CDR2 SYGVNS, per germline. V lost 7 bases to trimming and J lost 1 base, with 16 bases between them. The CDR3 sequence: CASMSRVPTQETQYF. CDR3 nucleotide sequence: TGTGCCAGCATGTCTCGGGTGCCGACCCAAGAGACCCAGTACTTC.

The rearrangement joins TRBV7-9 to TRBJ2-7, with 9 bases that match TRBD1. There are 15 residues in the CDR3. The germline V gene encodes CDR1 SEHNR and CDR2 FQNEAQ (reference sequence). J gave up 2 bases and V 4 bases, and 6 bases lay outside the gene matches. CDR3 nucleotide sequence: TGTGCCAGCAGCTCCCCGGGACAGGGCACCTACGAGCAGTACTTC. It encodes CASSSPGQGTYEQYF.

The chain recombines TRBV7-7 with TRBJ2-1; 7 nucleotides agree with TRBD2. The CDR3 consists of 15 residues. The germline CDR1 and CDR2 sequences are SSHAT and FNYEAQ (reference sequence). V shed 8 bases, J shed 7 bases, and the junction held 14 bases outside the gene matches. CDR3 nucleotide sequence: TGTGCCAGCTCGCCCTGGGCGGGAGTCGTAAATGAGCAGTTCTTC. This codes for CASSPWAGVVNEQFF.

V and J are TRBV29-1 and TRBJ1-1; perhaps TRBD1 as D (5 bases). The CDR3 extends over 13 amino acids. Looked up from germline, CDR1 is SQVTM and CDR2 is ANQGSEA. V lost 2 bases and J lost 10, with 17 bases in between. CDR3 nucleotide sequence: TGCAGCGTTGAAAAGGGGTGGGGCTCTGGAGCTTTCTTT. This codes for CSVEKGWGSGAFF.

V usage is TRBV15 and J usage is TRBJ2-1, with D perhaps matching TRBD2 (6 bases). This CDR3 has 12 residues. The V gene lost 5 bases and the J gene lost 15 bases, with 17 bases spanning the gap. The germline V gene encodes CDR1 LNHNV and CDR2 YYDKDF (reference sequence). CDR3 bases: TGTGCCACCAGCCAGGCCGAGGGAGGACGGTTCTTC. Protein product: CATSQAEGGRFF.

The CDR3 protein is CASDGTGQENTEAFF. CDR3 bases: TGTGCCAGCGACGGTACAGGGCAGGAGAACACTGAAGCTTTCTTT. The gene calls are TRBV5-6 and TRBJ1-1, with TRBD1 as a possible D gene (6 bases). CDR3 length equals 15 residues. V dropped 7 bases and J dropped 1 base, with 17 bases sitting between them. Germline V lookup: CDR1 SGHDT, CDR2 YYEEEE.

The chain combines TRBV6-4 with TRBJ1-3; perhaps TRBD1 as D (6 bases). The CDR3 spans 15 residues. Per germline, CDR1 MRHNA and CDR2 SNTAGT. V lost 9 bases, J lost 4 bases, and 19 bases lay in between. The CDR3 reads CARHREGGDGNTIYF. The DNA for the CDR3 is TGTGCCAGACACCGGGAGGGGGGCGACGGAAACACCATATATTTT.

The chain combines TRBV6-6 with TRBJ1-2; D unclear. V lost 4 bases and J 0 bases, leaving 9 bases between the germline ends. CDR1 MNHNY and CDR2 SVGAGI come from the germline V gene (reference sequence). This CDR3 has 14 amino acids. The CDR3 DNA sequence: TGTGCCAGCAGTTCCGGGGTATCTAACTATGGCTACACCTTC. Its translation is CASSSGVSNYGYTF.

The V and J genes are TRBV4-1 and TRBJ2-1; 9 bases align to TRBD1. Germline V gene lookup returns CDR1 MGHRA and CDR2 YSYEKL. The CDR3 is 17 amino acids. Trimming cost V 10 bases and J 0 bases; bases outside gene matches: 13. As DNA, the CDR3 is TGCGCCATGCTCCGGGACAGGGAACTACCCTCCTACAATGAGCAGTTCTTC. This encodes CAMLRDRELPSYNEQFF.

This clone occurred many times. The chain employs TRBV27 and TRBJ2-7; 11 bases align to TRBD2. Germline V lookup: CDR1 MNHEY, CDR2 SMNVEV (reference sequence). The trim removed 5 bases at V and 5 bases at J, leaving 8 bases unmatched. The CDR3 consists of 15 residues. CDR3 in amino acids: CASSSSGGAGDEQYF. CDR3 nucleotides: TGTGCCAGCAGTAGTAGCGGGGGGGCAGGAGACGAGCAGTACTTC.

V gene TRBV5-1 combines with J gene TRBJ1-3; D remains unclear. The CDR3 is made up of 16 amino acids. V lost 1 base and J lost 2, with 13 bases in between. The germline V gene encodes CDR1 SGHRS and CDR2 YFSETQ. The CDR3 bases are TGCGCCAGCAGCTTGCAGAATCGGGGAACTGGAAACACCATATATTTT. Amino acids: CASSLQNRGTGNTIYF.